This TCR beta chain was observed in a study of technical replicates of blood from several donors. The V gene's germline CDR1 is SGHVS and CDR2 FQNEAQ. The CDR3 runs 15 residues. The germline V and J ends were trimmed by 4 bases and 1 base, with 13 bases remaining between them. Clones were read by immunoSEQ multiplex PCR, and TCRdb kept only the in-frame ones, dropping some. This sample has about 85,000 clones, with less than 95% found just once. The sample comprised T cells isolated from PBMCs. The J gene is TRBJ1-2, the V gene TRBV7-8; tentatively, D is TRBD1 (5 bases). This sequence was found in a human donor in good health. The CDR3 loop reads CASSWTTARNYGYTF. The DNA for the CDR3 is TGTGCCAGCAGCTGGACGACAGCTCGTAACTATGGCTACACCTTC. Complete variable domain (other parts from reference TRBV7-8 and TRBJ1-2): GAGVSQSPRYKVAKRGQDVALRCDPISGHVSLFWYQQALGQGPEFLTYFQNEAQLDKSGLPSDRFFAERPEGSVSTLKIQRTQQEDSAVYLCASSWTTARNYGYTFGSGTRLTVV.